This T cell receptor beta chain was found in a study of identical twins. The CDR3 has 14 residues. From germline, CDR1 is SQVTM and CDR2 ANQGSEA. Trimming removed 4 bases at V and 2 bases at J, with 13 bases between. Regarding the study as a whole: Twins' excess sharing was less marked for out-of-frame beta sequences. There were fewer insertions in abundant cord blood beta clonotypes, but memory repertoires showed no such pattern.

This clonotype turned up a few times. Its antigen remains unknown. Using its own MiXCR run on the 5' RACE reads, TCRdb lists one record per CDR3 protein. The table has about 530,000 distinct CDR3 sequences, approximately 20% seen once; the top ten hold approximately 0.52%. This sample also appeared in a second study, on yellow fever vaccine responses in identical twins.

Input material: CD4+ T cells sorted from blood. The V gene is TRBV29-1, the J gene TRBJ2-3; a possible D gene is TRBD2 (6 bases). The clonotype originates from a woman between 18 and 30 years old in good health. In nucleotides, the CDR3 is TGCAGCGTTGCGGGGGACGGACCCACAGATACGCAGTATTTT. The encoded protein is CSVAGDGPTDTQYF.